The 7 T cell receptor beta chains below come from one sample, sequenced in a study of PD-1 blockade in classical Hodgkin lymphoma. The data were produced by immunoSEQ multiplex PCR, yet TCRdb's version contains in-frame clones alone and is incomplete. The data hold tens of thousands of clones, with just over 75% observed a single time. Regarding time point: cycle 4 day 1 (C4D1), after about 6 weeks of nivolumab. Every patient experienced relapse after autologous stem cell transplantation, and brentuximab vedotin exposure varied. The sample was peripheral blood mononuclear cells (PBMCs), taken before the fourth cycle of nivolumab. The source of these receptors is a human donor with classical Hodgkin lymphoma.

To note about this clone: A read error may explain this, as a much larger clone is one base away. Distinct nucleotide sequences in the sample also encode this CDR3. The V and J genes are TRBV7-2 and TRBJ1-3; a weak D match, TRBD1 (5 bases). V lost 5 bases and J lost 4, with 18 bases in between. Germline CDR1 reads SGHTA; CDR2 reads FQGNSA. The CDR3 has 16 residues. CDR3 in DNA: TGTGCCAGCAGCGGCCCTACAGGAACAATAGGAAACACCATATATTTT. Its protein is CASSGPTGTIGNTIYF.

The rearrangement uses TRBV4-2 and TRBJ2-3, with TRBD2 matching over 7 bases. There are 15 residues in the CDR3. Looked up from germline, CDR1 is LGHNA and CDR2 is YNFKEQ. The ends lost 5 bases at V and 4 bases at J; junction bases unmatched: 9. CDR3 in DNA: TGTGCCAGCAGCTCCCGGGAGGACGTCGCAGATACGCAGTATTTT. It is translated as CASSSREDVADTQYF.

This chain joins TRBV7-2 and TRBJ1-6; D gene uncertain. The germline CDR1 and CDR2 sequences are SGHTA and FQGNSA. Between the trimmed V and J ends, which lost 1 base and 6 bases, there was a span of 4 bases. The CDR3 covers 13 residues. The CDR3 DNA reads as TGTGCCAGCAGCTTAGTGTTTAATTCACCCCTCCACTTT. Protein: CASSLVFNSPLHF.

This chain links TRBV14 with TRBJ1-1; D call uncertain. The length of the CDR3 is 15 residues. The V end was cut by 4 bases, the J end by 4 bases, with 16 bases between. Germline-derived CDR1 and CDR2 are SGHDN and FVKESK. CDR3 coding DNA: TGTGCCAGCAGCCCGGTACGGGCCGCCAGCACTGAAGCTTTCTTT. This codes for CASSPVRAASTEAFF.

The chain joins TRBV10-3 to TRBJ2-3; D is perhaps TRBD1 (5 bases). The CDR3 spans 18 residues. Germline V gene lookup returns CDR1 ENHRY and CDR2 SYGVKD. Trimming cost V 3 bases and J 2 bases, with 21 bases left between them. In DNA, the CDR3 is TGTGCCATCAGTGATTCTTCCCGCCGTCAGGGTTTCACAGATACGCAGTATTTT. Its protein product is CAISDSSRRQGFTDTQYF.

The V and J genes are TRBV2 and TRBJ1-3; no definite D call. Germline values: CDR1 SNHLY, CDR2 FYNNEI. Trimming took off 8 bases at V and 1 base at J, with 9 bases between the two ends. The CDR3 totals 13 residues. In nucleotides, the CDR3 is TGTGCCAGCTCCACGGGATCTGGAAACACCATATATTTT. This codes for CASSTGSGNTIYF.

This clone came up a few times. CDR3 DNA sequence: TGTGCCAGCAGCCCCTCGGGGCCCTACAATGAGCAGTTCTTC. This sequence encodes CASSPSGPYNEQFF. The V call is TRBV7-6, the J call TRBJ2-1; either TRBD1 or TRBD2 may supply D (5 bases each). The CDR3 runs to 14 residues. V dropped 5 bases and J dropped 2 bases, with 10 bases sitting between them. The germline V gene has CDR1 SGHVS and CDR2 FNYEAQ.